These T cell receptor beta chains were read from a single sample in a study of cytomegalovirus exposure and HLA in healthy donors. TCRdb's table, derived via immunoSEQ multiplex PCR, lists solely in-frame clones and lacks some. The profile covers roughly 150,000 clones, with over 65% appearing a single time and approximately 13% taken by the ten largest. Sequenced: PBMCs. These receptors were taken from a man aged 35-49 years in good health and CMV-seropositive. CDR3s include the opening cysteine and the closing phenylalanine or tryptophan. The D gene is left open where the match is weak. Some rows have no size entry. The others give once, few or many, or a class for an expanded clone.

CDR3nt | CDR3aa | v_gene | d_gene | j_gene | abundance
TGTGCCAGCAGCCTAGCGAGCCAAGAGACCCAGTACTTC | CASSLASQETQYF | TRBV7-8 | NA | TRBJ2-5 | NA
TGTGCCAGCAGCCCGGGACTACAGGGAGATACGCAGTATTTT | CASSPGLQGDTQYF | TRBV2 | NA | TRBJ2-3 | NA
TGTGCCAGCAGTGAAATACAAGCGACCGGGGAGCTGTTTTTT | CASSEIQATGELFF | TRBV6-1 | NA | TRBJ2-2 | NA
TGTGCCAGCAGCACCGGGGGGAACTACGAGCAGTACTTC | CASSTGGNYEQYF | TRBV5-6 | TRBD2 | TRBJ2-7 | NA
TGTGCCAGCAGCCAACCGGGGACTAGCGGGCGCGAGCAGTACTTC | CASSQPGTSGREQYF | TRBV28 | TRBD2 | TRBJ2-7 | few
TGCGCCAGCAGCTTGGCTCTGAACACTGAAGCTTTCTTT | CASSLALNTEAFF | TRBV5-1 | NA | TRBJ1-1 | NA
TGTGCCATCAGTGAACCTAGCGGGAGCTACGAGCAGTACTTC | CAISEPSGSYEQYF | TRBV10-3 | TRBD2 | TRBJ2-7 | few
TGTGCCAGCGGGACTAGAAATGGCAATGAGCAGTTCTTC | CASGTRNGNEQFF | TRBV6-1 | TRBD2 | TRBJ2-1 | NA
TGTGCTAGTGGTTTCGGAGCAGATACGCAGTATTTT | CASGFGADTQYF | TRBV12-5 | NA | TRBJ2-3 | NA
TGCGCCAGCAGCCAAGTGGGGACAGGGGGCAATGAAAAACTGTTTTTT | CASSQVGTGGNEKLFF | TRBV4-3 | TRBD1 | TRBJ1-4 | few
TGTGCCAGTAGCAAGGACAGGGGTACATCTTTCTTT | CASSKDRGTSFF | TRBV19 | TRBD1 | TRBJ1-1 | few
TGTGCCTGGAGTGTACGAGGTACGACGGCGGAGCCCCAGCATTTT | CAWSVRGTTAEPQHF | TRBV30 | NA | TRBJ1-5 | medium-sized
TGTGCCAGCAGCCAGGGACAGGGGGTATTCGGCACTGAAGCTTTCTTT | CASSQGQGVFGTEAFF | TRBV9 | TRBD1 | TRBJ1-1 | NA
TGTGCCAGCACCATAATTGGGGGCGCCGGCTATGGCTACACCTTC | CASTIIGGAGYGYTF | TRBV28 | NA | TRBJ1-2 | NA